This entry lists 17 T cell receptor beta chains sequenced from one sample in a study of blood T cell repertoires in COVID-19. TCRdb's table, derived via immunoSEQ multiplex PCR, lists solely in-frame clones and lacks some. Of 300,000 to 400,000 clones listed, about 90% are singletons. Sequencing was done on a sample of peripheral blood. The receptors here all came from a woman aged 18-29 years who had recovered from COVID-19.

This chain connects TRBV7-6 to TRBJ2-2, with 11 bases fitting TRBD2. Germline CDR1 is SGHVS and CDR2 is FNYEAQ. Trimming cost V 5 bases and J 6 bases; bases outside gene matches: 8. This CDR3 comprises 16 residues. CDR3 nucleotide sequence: TGTGCCAGCAGCAAGTCCTTAGCGGGAGGGCCCGGGGAGCTGTTTTTT. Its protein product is CASSKSLAGGPGELFF.

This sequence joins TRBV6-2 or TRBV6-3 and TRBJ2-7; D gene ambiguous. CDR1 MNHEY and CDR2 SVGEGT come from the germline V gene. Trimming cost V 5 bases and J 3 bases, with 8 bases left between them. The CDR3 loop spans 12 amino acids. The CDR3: CASSPGIYEQYV. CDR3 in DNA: TGTGCCAGCAGTCCGGGTATCTACGAGCAGTACGTC.

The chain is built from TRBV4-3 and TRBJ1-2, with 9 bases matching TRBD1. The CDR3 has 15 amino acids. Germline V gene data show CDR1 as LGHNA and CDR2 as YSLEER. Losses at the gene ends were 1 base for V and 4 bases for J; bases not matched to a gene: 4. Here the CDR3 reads CASSQGGTGTYGYTF. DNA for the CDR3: TGCGCCAGCAGCCAAGGGGGGACAGGGACCTATGGCTACACCTTC.

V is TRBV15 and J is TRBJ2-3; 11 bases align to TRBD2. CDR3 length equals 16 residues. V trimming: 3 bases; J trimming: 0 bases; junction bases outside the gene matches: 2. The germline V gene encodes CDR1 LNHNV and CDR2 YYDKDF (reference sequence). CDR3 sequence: CATSRGLAESTDTQYF. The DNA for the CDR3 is TGTGCCACCAGCAGGGGACTAGCGGAGAGCACAGATACGCAGTATTTT.

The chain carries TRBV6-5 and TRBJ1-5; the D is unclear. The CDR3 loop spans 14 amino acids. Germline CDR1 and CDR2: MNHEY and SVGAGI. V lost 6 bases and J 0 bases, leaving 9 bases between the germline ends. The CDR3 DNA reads TGTGCCAGCAGCAGACATCGTAGCAATCAGCCCCAGCATTTT. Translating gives CASSRHRSNQPQHF.

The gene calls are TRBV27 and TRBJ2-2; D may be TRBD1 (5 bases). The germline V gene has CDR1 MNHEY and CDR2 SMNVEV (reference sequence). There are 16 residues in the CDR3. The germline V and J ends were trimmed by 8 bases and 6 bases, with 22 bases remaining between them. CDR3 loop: CASLPFRRGSPGELFF. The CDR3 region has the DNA TGTGCCAGCCTACCCTTTCGTAGGGGCTCCCCCGGGGAGCTGTTTTTT.

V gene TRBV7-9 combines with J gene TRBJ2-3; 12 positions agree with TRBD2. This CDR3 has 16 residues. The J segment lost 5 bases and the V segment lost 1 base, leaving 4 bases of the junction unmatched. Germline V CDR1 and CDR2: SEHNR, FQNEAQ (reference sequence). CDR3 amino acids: CASSLGLAGVGDTQYF. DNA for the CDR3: TGTGCCAGCAGCTTAGGACTAGCGGGAGTTGGAGATACGCAGTATTTT.

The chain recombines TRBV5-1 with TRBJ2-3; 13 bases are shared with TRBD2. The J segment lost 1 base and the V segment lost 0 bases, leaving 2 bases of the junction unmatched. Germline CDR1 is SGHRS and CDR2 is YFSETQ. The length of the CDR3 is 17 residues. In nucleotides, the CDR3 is TGCGCCAGCAGCTTGGCCGGGACTAGCGGGGGCACAGATACGCAGTATTTT. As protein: CASSLAGTSGGTDTQYF.

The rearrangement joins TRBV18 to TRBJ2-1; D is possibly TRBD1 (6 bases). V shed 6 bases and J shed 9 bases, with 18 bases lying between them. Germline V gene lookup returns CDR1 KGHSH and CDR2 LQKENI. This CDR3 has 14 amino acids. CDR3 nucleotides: TGTGCCAGCTCCAGGGACACGAACAGCCTTGAGCAGTTCTTC. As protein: CASSRDTNSLEQFF.

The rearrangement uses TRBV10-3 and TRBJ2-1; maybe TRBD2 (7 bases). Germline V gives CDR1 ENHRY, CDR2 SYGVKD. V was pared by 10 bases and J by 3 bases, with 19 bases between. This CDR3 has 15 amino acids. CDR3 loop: CATARREGVYNEQFF. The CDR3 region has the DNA TGTGCCACCGCACGGAGGGAGGGGGTCTACAATGAGCAGTTCTTC.

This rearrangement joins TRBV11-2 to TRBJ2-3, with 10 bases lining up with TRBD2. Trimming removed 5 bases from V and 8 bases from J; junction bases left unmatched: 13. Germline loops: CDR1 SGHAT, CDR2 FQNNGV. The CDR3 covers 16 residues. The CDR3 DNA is TGTGCCAGCAGCCCAAGCCCTGTAGCGGGAGGTGTTACGCAGTATTTT. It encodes CASSPSPVAGGVTQYF.

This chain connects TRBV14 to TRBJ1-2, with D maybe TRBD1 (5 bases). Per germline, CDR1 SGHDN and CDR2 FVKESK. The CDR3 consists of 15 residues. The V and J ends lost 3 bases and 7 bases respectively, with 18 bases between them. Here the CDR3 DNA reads TGTGCCAGCAGCCATCTACAGGACCCCCCTATTGGCTACACCTTC. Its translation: CASSHLQDPPIGYTF.

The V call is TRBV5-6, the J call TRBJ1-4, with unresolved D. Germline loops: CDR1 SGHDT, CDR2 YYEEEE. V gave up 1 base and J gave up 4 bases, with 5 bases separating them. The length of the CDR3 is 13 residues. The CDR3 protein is CASSLINNEKLFF. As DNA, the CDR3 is TGTGCCAGCAGCTTGATTAATAATGAAAAACTGTTTTTT.

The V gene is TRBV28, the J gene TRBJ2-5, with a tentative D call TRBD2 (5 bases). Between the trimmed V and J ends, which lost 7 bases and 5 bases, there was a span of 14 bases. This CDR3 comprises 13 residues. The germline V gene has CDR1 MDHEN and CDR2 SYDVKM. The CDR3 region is CASTVNPGETQYF. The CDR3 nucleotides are TGTGCCAGCACCGTAAATCCGGGGGAGACCCAGTACTTC. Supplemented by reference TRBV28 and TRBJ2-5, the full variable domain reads DVKVTQSSRYLVKRTGEKVFLECVQDMDHENMFWYRQDPGLGLRLIYFSYDVKMKEKGDIPEGYSVSREKKERFSLILESASTNQTSMYLCASTVNPGETQYFGPGTRLLVL.

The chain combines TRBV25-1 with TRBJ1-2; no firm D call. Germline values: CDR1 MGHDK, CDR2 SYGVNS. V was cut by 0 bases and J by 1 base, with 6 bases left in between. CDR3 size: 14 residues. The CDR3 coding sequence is TGTGCCAGCAGTGAATATCGGGATAACTATGGCTACACCTTC. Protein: CASSEYRDNYGYTF.

The CDR3 DNA reads as TGTGCCAGCAGCCAAACTAGCGGGAGGGCCTTGTACAATGAGCAGTTCTTC. This translates into CASSQTSGRALYNEQFF. The chain couples TRBV7-2 to TRBJ2-1; 13 bases agree with TRBD2. The CDR3 spans 17 residues. The germline V gene has CDR1 SGHTA and CDR2 FQGNSA. Trimming at V came to 5 bases and at J to 4 bases, leaving 8 bases not matched to a gene.

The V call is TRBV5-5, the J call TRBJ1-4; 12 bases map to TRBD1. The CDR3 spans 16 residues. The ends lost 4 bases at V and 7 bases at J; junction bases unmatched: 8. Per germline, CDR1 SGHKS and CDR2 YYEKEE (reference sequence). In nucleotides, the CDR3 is TGTGCCAGCAGCCCCGGGACAGGGGGCTTGGGTGAAAAACTGTTTTTT. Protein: CASSPGTGGLGEKLFF.